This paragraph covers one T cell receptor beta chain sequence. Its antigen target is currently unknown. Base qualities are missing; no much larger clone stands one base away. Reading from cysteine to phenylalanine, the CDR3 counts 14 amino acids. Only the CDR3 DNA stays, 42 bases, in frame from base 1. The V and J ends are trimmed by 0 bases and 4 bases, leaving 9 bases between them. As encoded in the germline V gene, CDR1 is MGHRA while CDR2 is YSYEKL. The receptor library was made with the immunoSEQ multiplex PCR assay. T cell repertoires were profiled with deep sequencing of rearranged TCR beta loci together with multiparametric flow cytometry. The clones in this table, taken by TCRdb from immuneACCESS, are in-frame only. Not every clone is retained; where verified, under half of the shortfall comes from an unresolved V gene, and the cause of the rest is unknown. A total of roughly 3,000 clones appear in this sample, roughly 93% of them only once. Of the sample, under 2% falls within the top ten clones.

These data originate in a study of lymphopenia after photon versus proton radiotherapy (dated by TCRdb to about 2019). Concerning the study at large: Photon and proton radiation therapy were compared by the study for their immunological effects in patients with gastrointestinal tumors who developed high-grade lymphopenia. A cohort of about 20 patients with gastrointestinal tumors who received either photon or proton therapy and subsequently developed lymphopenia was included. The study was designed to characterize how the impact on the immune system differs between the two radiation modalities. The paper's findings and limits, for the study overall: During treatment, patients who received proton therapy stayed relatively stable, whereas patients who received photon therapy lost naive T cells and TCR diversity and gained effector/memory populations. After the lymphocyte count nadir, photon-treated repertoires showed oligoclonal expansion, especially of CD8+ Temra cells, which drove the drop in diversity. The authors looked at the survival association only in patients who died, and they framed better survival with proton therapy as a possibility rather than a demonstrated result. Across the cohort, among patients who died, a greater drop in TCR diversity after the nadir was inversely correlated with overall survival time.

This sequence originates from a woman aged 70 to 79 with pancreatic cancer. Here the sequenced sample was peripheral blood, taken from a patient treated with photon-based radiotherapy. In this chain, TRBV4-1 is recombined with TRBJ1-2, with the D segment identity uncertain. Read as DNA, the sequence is TGCGCCAGCAGCCAAGATGGGCAGGTCTATGGCTACACCTTC. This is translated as CASSQDGQVYGYTF.